This TCR beta chain was found in a study of blood T cell repertoires in COVID-19. Study information: Researchers got acute and convalescent COVID-19 samples from the United States, Italy and Spain. T cells, B-cell-depleted T cells, or PBMCs supplied cDNA or gDNA.

In the original analysis: Reference gene primer amplification gave estimated nucleated cell counts. Libraries were prepared by immunoSEQ multiplex PCR; TCRdb keeps only in-frame clonotypes and omits some of them. Clone size and V and J calls were adopted from that table, with D and trimming inferred from the DNA. The sample has approximately 170,000 clones, over 85% seen once. From germline, CDR1 is MNHEY and CDR2 SVGAGI. This CDR3 has 15 residues. The V gene end was trimmed by 0 bases and the J gene end by 4 bases; junction bases not matched to a gene: 4. Sequencing was performed on peripheral blood. This receptor was taken from a man between 60 and 70 years old with active or convalescent COVID-19. The V and J genes are TRBV6-5 and TRBJ1-1, with 8 bases that match TRBD1. In nucleotides, the CDR3 is TGTGCCAGCAGTTACTCCCGGACAGGGCGCACTGAAGCTTTCTTT. As protein: CASSYSRTGRTEAFF.